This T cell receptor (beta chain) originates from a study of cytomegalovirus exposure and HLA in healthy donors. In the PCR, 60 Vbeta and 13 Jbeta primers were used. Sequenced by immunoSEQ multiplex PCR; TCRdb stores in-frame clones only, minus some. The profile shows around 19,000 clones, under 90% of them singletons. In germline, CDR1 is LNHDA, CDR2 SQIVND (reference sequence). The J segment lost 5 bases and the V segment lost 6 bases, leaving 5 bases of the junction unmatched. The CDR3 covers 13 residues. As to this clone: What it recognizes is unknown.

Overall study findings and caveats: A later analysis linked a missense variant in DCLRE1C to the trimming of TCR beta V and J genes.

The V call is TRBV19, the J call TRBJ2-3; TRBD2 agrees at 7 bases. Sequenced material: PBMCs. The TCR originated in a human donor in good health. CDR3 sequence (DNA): TGTGCCAGTAGCGGGAGGATGGGAGATACGCAGTATTTT. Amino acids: CASSGRMGDTQYF.